The rows below give T cell receptor beta chains drawn from one sample of a study of CD8 T cells in Susac syndrome. TCRdb redid the calling of the immunoSEQ multiplex PCR reads with MiXCR, one entry per CDR3 protein. The table includes about 110,000 distinct CDR3 sequences, approximately 94% detected once. The sample was CD8+ T cells from PBMCs. The receptors here all came from a human donor with Susac syndrome. Both conserved end residues are part of each CDR3. Each record gives: V gene, J gene, CDR3 protein.

v_gene: TRBV13
j_gene: TRBJ2-3
CDR3aa: CASSYLTGTLPTDTQYF

v_gene: TRBV27
j_gene: TRBJ2-7
CDR3aa: CASRGWDYEQYF

v_gene: TRBV20-1
j_gene: TRBJ2-7
CDR3aa: CSAMTGFEQYF

v_gene: TRBV9
j_gene: TRBJ1-3
CDR3aa: CASSVEPPGVRLDTIYF

v_gene: TRBV6-5
j_gene: TRBJ2-5
CDR3aa: CASTQGGGQETQYF

v_gene: TRBV2
j_gene: TRBJ2-7
CDR3aa: CASSVGGALYEQYF

v_gene: TRBV20-1
j_gene: TRBJ2-1
CDR3aa: CSARTGNYNEQFF

v_gene: TRBV7-9
j_gene: TRBJ2-1
CDR3aa: CASSPGAGTAYNEQFF

v_gene: TRBV4-2
j_gene: TRBJ2-1
CDR3aa: CASSHDSTLPYNEQFF

v_gene: TRBV13
j_gene: TRBJ2-3
CDR3aa: CASSPSPSDTQYF

v_gene: TRBV20-1
j_gene: TRBJ2-1
CDR3aa: CSARALEDSYNEQFF

v_gene: TRBV9
j_gene: TRBJ1-2
CDR3aa: CASSSRGQGADGYTF

v_gene: TRBV9
j_gene: TRBJ1-1
CDR3aa: CASSVGMQTEAFF

v_gene: TRBV7-9
j_gene: TRBJ2-1
CDR3aa: CASSLYPGEGNEQFF

v_gene: TRBV15
j_gene: TRBJ1-2
CDR3aa: CVTSGDREVDGYTF

v_gene: TRBV7-9
j_gene: TRBJ1-2
CDR3aa: CASSLDSGPHNYGYTF

v_gene: TRBV4-3
j_gene: TRBJ1-3
CDR3aa: CASSQVASGNTIYF

v_gene: TRBV12-3/TRBV12-4
j_gene: TRBJ1-1
CDR3aa: CASSRGPEAFF

v_gene: TRBV9
j_gene: TRBJ1-3
CDR3aa: CASSPPDYGNTIYF

v_gene: TRBV5-1
j_gene: TRBJ2-7
CDR3aa: CASSLWDRYYEQYF

v_gene: TRBV20-1
j_gene: TRBJ1-6
CDR3aa: CSAFDTLSSYNSPLHF

v_gene: TRBV29-1
j_gene: TRBJ1-5
CDR3aa: CSVTGTDSNQPQHF

v_gene: TRBV20-1
j_gene: TRBJ1-2
CDR3aa: CSASYGNGYTF

v_gene: TRBV5-4
j_gene: TRBJ1-1
CDR3aa: CASSLGGGERNTEAFF

v_gene: TRBV25-1
j_gene: TRBJ2-3
CDR3aa: CASSASDTQYF

v_gene: TRBV20-1
j_gene: TRBJ2-7
CDR3aa: CSARPGQGNEQYF

v_gene: TRBV19
j_gene: TRBJ1-1
CDR3aa: CASSRWTVTGHTEAFF

v_gene: TRBV7-3
j_gene: TRBJ2-1
CDR3aa: CASSLTSPSGEKFF

v_gene: TRBV7-3
j_gene: TRBJ2-7
CDR3aa: CASSPGLAGGTYEQYF

v_gene: TRBV6-5
j_gene: TRBJ2-1
CDR3aa: CASNSGSYNEQFF

v_gene: TRBV7-9
j_gene: TRBJ2-7
CDR3aa: CASRDRGHSYEQYF

v_gene: TRBV29-1
j_gene: TRBJ2-7
CDR3aa: CSVEGGPYEQYF

v_gene: TRBV11-2
j_gene: TRBJ2-7
CDR3aa: CASSLGSDSYEQYF

v_gene: TRBV3-1
j_gene: TRBJ2-2
CDR3aa: CASSQVGGRNTGELFF

v_gene: TRBV7-9
j_gene: TRBJ1-6
CDR3aa: CASSALGGPNNSPLHF

v_gene: TRBV5-4
j_gene: TRBJ2-1
CDR3aa: CASSSLTSGGYEQFF

v_gene: TRBV6-5
j_gene: TRBJ1-5
CDR3aa: CASGYDSNQPQHF

v_gene: TRBV6-1
j_gene: TRBJ1-5
CDR3aa: CASSPGTVYSNQPQHF

v_gene: TRBV20-1
j_gene: TRBJ2-1
CDR3aa: CSARRRGGLYEQFF

v_gene: TRBV4-1
j_gene: TRBJ1-2
CDR3aa: CASSQAGTASYGYTF

v_gene: TRBV27
j_gene: TRBJ2-5
CDR3aa: CASRIPGQETQYF

v_gene: TRBV7-9
j_gene: TRBJ2-7
CDR3aa: CASSRSHRDEQYF

v_gene: TRBV5-6
j_gene: TRBJ2-7
CDR3aa: CASSTRDRTYEQYF

v_gene: TRBV4-1
j_gene: TRBJ2-7
CDR3aa: CASSQPGRWEQYF

v_gene: TRBV9
j_gene: TRBJ2-1
CDR3aa: CASSVGNRAYNEQFF

v_gene: TRBV13
j_gene: TRBJ1-2
CDR3aa: CASSLATMGGYGYTF